These 9 T cell receptor beta chains share one sample of origin, sequenced in a study of low-dose radiotherapy and immunotherapy resistance in tumors. The time point denotes: after trial treatment. Treatment reported: LDRT plus nivolumab, ipilimumab, low-dose cyclophosphamide and aspirin (RACIN trial). cDNA synthesis used a TRAV/TRBV-specific primer set for both chains. Amplification of TCRs used a constant-region primer and V-primer adapter for 20 PCR cycles. Using its own MiXCR run on the reads, TCRdb lists one record per CDR3 protein. The table includes 30,000 to 40,000 distinct CDR3 sequences, under 25% detected once. Here the sequenced sample was PBMCs, taken after low-dose radiotherapy plus immunotherapy. Every receptor here comes from a female donor with ovarian cancer.

This clonotype was detected only a few times. The chain recombines TRBV6-1 with TRBJ1-6, with D perhaps matching TRBD1 (5 bases). The germline V and J ends were trimmed by 1 base and 0 bases, with 7 bases remaining between them. This CDR3 has 16 residues. The germline gives CDR1 MNHNS, CDR2 SASEGT. CDR3 in amino acids: CASSEDGGSYNSPLHF. CDR3 sequence (DNA): TGTGCCAGCAGTGAAGACGGGGGCTCCTATAATTCACCCCTCCACTTT.

This clonotype showed up many times. This chain uses TRBV18 with TRBJ2-7; D uncertain. Trimming removed 3 bases at V and 6 bases at J, with 18 bases between. CDR1 and CDR2 (germline): KGHSH, LQKENI. The CDR3 contains 15 residues. This CDR3 reads CASSPPGGLAGEQYF. In DNA form, the CDR3 reads TGTGCCAGCTCACCGCCCGGCGGTCTGGCCGGCGAGCAGTACTTC.

This clonotype was found many times. The chain combines TRBV7-2 with TRBJ1-5; D uncertain. The CDR3 extends over 15 amino acids. Germline V gives CDR1 SGHTA, CDR2 FQGNSA. Trimming left V 7 bases short and J 7 bases short, with 20 bases between. The chain's CDR3 is CASTPGVAAKQPQHF. CDR3 DNA: TGTGCCAGCACCCCCGGGGTGGCGGCGAAACAGCCCCAGCATTTT.

By its share, this clonotype is medium-sized (0.01 to 0.1%). The gene calls are TRBV5-5 and TRBJ2-7; 8 bases line up with TRBD1. CDR3 length: 14 residues. CDR1 SGHKS and CDR2 YYEKEE come from the germline V gene (reference sequence). J lost 9 bases, V lost 4 bases, and 12 bases had no gene match. This CDR3 reads CASSLSGQAEWQYF. In DNA, the CDR3 is TGTGCCAGCAGCCTGTCGGGACAGGCTGAATGGCAGTACTTC.

The table lists this clonotype with many counts. The CDR3 DNA follows: TGCAGCGTCAGGGGACAGTCCAATCAGCCCCAGCATTTT. Translation: CSVRGQSNQPQHF. This chain joins TRBV29-1 and TRBJ1-5, with 7 bases matching TRBD1. V trimming: 6 bases; J trimming: 3 bases; junction bases outside the gene matches: 5. This CDR3 contains 13 residues. Germline CDR1 and CDR2: SQVTM and ANQGSEA.

This clonotype was observed at least ten times. The gene calls are TRBV6-5 and TRBJ1-1, with D perhaps matching TRBD1 (6 bases). Germline assignment: CDR1 MNHEY and CDR2 SVGAGI. The CDR3 consists of 15 residues. Trimming took off 0 bases at V and 0 bases at J, with 8 bases between the two ends. This CDR3 reads CASSYSGGMNTEAFF. The CDR3 nucleotides read TGTGCCAGCAGTTACTCGGGGGGCATGAACACTGAAGCTTTCTTT.

This clonotype was recorded a few times. A single base is all that separates this from a far larger clone, so a read error is likely. The chain combines TRBV6-6 with TRBJ2-1, with TRBD2 matching 10 bases. Germline loops: CDR1 MNHNY, CDR2 SVGAGI (reference sequence). The CDR3 extends over 16 amino acids. The CDR3 is CASRYSSVSGRNEQFF. CDR3 nucleotide sequence: TGTGCCAGCAGATACTCGAGTGTTAGCGGGAGGAATGAGCAGTTCTTC.

At least ten counts were recorded for this clonotype. The J gene is TRBJ2-1, the V gene TRBV5-1, with 13 bases that match TRBD2. Germline CDR1 reads SGHRS; CDR2 reads YFSETQ. The CDR3 spans 18 residues. V was clipped by 0 bases and J by 6 bases; unmatched bases: 9. The CDR3 is CASSLAGMTSGRSNEQFF. The CDR3, as DNA: TGCGCCAGCAGCTTGGCCGGGATGACTAGCGGGAGGAGCAATGAGCAGTTCTTC.

This clonotype was detected many times. In nucleotides, the CDR3 is TGCGCCAGCAGCTACACCCGGGACAGGGACACCGGGGAGCTGTTTTTT. Protein: CASSYTRDRDTGELFF. V usage is TRBV4-1 and J usage is TRBJ2-2, with 9 bases that match TRBD1. Losses at the gene ends were 5 bases for V and 3 bases for J; bases not matched to a gene: 7. CDR1 and CDR2 from the germline V gene are MGHRA and YSYEKL. The CDR3 has 16 residues.